This record covers a single T cell receptor beta chain. What it recognizes is unknown. These data come from a study of cytomegalovirus exposure and HLA in healthy donors. Overall study results and limits: The study designated around 150 TCR beta chains cytomegalovirus-associated.

13 Jbeta primers and 60 Vbeta primers were used for the PCR. The protocol was immunoSEQ multiplex PCR, while the TCRdb copy is restricted to in-frame clones and leaves out a portion. The table records 150,000 to 200,000 clones, approximately 80% of them present only once. CDR1 is SGHDT, CDR2 YYEEEE, per germline. Trimming cost V 3 bases and J 2 bases, with 19 bases left between them. CDR3 size: 17 residues. V and J are TRBV5-6 and TRBJ2-3, with a tentative D call TRBD2 (6 bases). The TCR was taken from a man younger than 35 in good health and CMV-seronegative. Sequenced: PBMCs. The CDR3 is CASSSRRGGAITDTQYF. CDR3 nucleotides: TGTGCCAGCAGCTCCCGTCGGGGCGGGGCTATCACAGATACGCAGTATTTT.